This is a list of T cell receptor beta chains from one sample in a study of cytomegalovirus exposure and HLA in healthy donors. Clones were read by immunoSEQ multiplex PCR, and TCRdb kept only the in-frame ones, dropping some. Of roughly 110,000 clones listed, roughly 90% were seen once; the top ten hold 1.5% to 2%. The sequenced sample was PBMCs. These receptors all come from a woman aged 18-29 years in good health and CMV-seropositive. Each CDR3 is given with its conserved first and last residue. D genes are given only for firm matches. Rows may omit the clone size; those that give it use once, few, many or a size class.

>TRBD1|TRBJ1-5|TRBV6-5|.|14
CASRTGTANQPQHF
TGTGCCAGCAGAACCGGGACAGCTAATCAGCCCCAGCATTTT
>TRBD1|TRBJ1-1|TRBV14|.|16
CASSQPWDRVNTEAFF
TGTGCCAGCAGCCAGCCCTGGGACAGGGTGAACACTGAAGCTTTCTTT
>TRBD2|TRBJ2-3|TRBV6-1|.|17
CASSEDSGGGGVDTQYF
TGTGCCAGCAGTGAAGACAGCGGGGGCGGGGGCGTGGATACGCAGTATTTT
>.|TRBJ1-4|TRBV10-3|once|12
CAISELGEKLFF
TGTGCCATCAGTGAGCTCGGGGAAAAACTGTTTTTT
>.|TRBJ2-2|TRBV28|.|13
CAISTANTGELFF
TGTGCCATCTCGACAGCTAACACCGGGGAGCTGTTTTTT
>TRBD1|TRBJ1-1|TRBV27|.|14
CASSLNRGVTEAFF
TGTGCCAGCAGTTTAAACAGGGGTGTCACTGAAGCTTTCTTT
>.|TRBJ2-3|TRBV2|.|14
CASSVTGSTDTQYF
TGTGCCAGCAGTGTAACAGGGAGCACAGATACGCAGTATTTT
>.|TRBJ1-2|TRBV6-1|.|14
CASSGHASNYGYTF
TGTGCCAGCAGTGGGCACGCATCTAACTATGGCTACACCTTC
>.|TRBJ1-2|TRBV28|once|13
CASRAGTLYGYTF
TGTGCCAGCCGGGCAGGGACTCTCTATGGCTACACCTTC
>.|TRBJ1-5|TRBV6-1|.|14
CASREGGTNQPQHF
TGTGCCAGCAGGGAGGGCGGTACGAATCAGCCCCAGCATTTT
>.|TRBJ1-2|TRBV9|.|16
CASSTRQTDSIYGYTF
TGTGCCAGCAGCACCAGACAGACGGACAGCATCTATGGCTACACCTTC
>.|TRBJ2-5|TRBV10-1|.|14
CASSADSLQETQYF
TGCGCCAGCTCCGCGGATAGCCTCCAAGAGACCCAGTACTTC
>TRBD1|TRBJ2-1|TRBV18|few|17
CASSPPNSAGGYNEQFF
TGTGCCAGCTCACCACCGAACTCGGCAGGGGGCTACAATGAGCAGTTCTTC
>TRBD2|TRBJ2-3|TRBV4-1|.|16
CASSQLGLAGTDTQYF
TGCGCCAGCAGCCAACTCGGACTAGCGGGCACAGATACGCAGTATTTT
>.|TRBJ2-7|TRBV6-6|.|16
CASSYSYQGRTYEQYF
TGTGCCAGCAGTTACTCGTATCAGGGGCGAACCTACGAGCAGTACTTC
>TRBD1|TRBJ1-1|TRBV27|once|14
CASSLTGANTEAFF
TGTGCCAGCAGTCTCACAGGGGCCAACACTGAAGCTTTCTTT
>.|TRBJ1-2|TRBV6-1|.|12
CASSAQNYGYTF
TGTGCCAGCAGTGCACAAAACTATGGCTACACCTTC
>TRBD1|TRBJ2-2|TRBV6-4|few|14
CASSTDRDTGELFF
TGTGCCAGCAGCACGGACAGGGACACCGGGGAGCTGTTTTTT
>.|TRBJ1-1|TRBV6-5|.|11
CASRRTSEAFF
TGTGCCAGCAGGAGGACAAGTGAAGCTTTCTTT
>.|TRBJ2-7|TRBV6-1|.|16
CASSESLGTPSYEQYF
TGTGCCAGCAGTGAATCCCTCGGGACACCCTCCTACGAGCAGTACTTC
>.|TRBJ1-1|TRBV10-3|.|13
CATRLTGMAEAFF
TGTGCCACCAGATTAACAGGGATGGCTGAAGCTTTCTTT
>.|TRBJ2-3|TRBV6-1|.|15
CASSNLGGFTDTQYF
TGTGCCAGCAGTAACCTGGGGGGATTCACAGATACGCAGTATTTT
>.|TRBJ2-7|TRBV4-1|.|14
CASTPSQGSYEQYF
TGCGCCAGCACACCCTCCCAGGGATCGTACGAGCAGTACTTC
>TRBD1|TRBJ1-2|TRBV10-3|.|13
CAITTTTGTGYTF
TGTGCCATCACTACCACGACAGGGACCGGCTACACCTTC
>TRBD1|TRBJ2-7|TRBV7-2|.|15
CASSLLRDSTYEQYF
TGTGCCAGCAGTCTTCTTCGGGACAGTACCTACGAGCAGTACTTC
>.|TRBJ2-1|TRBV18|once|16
CASSPPGGTSYNEQFF
TGTGCCAGCTCACCTCCCGGCGGTACCTCCTACAATGAGCAGTTCTTC
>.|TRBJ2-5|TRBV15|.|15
CATSRGAGGTETQYF
TGTGCCACCAGCAGAGGGGCAGGGGGGACGGAGACCCAGTACTTC
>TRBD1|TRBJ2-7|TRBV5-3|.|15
CARRLGQGLSYEQYF
TGTGCCAGAAGGTTGGGACAGGGCCTTTCCTACGAGCAGTACTTC
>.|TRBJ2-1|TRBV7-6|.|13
CASSSAKYNEQFF
TGTGCCAGCAGCTCCGCTAAATACAATGAGCAGTTCTTC
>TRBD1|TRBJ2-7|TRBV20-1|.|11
CSAVQGNEQYF
TGCAGTGCCGTACAGGGGAACGAGCAGTACTTC
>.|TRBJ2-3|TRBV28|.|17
CASSLSDRRASTDTQYF
TGTGCCAGCAGTTTATCCGACAGGCGTGCTAGCACAGATACGCAGTATTTT
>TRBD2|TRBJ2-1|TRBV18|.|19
CASSPPLAAGGPRYNEQFF
TGTGCCAGCTCACCACCCCTCGCGGCGGGGGGGCCGCGATACAATGAGCAGTTCTTC
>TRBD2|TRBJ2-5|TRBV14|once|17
CASSVQLAGFIRKTQYF
TGTGCCAGCAGCGTCCAACTAGCGGGGTTCATCCGGAAGACCCAGTACTTC
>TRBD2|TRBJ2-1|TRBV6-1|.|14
CASSESGGADEQFF
TGTGCCAGCAGTGAAAGCGGGGGGGCGGACGAGCAGTTCTTC
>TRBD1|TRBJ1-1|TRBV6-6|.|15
CASSPGTGPNTEAFF
TGTGCCAGCAGCCCCGGGACAGGGCCGAACACTGAAGCTTTCTTT
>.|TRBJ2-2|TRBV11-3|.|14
CASSLYSTGGELFF
TGTGCCAGCAGCTTATATAGTACCGGCGGGGAGCTGTTTTTT
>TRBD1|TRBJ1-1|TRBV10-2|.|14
CASRGQGVNTEAFF
TGCGCCAGCAGGGGACAGGGGGTGAACACTGAAGCTTTCTTT
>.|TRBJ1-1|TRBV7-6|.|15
CASSSSVQGNTEAFF
TGTGCCAGCAGCTCCAGTGTTCAGGGGAACACTGAAGCTTTCTTT
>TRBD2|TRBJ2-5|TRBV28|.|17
CATTLGASGAAGETQYF
TGTGCCACTACTTTGGGGGCTAGCGGGGCGGCGGGGGAGACCCAGTACTTC
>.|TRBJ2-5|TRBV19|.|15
CASSPERGGDETQYF
TGTGCCAGTAGCCCGGAAAGGGGGGGTGACGAGACCCAGTACTTC
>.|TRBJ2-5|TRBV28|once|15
CASSSGLLGIETQYF
TGTGCCAGCAGTTCCGGACTCCTAGGGATAGAGACCCAGTACTTC
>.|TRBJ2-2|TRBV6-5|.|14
CASSYEGATGELFF
TGTGCCAGCAGTTATGAAGGGGCAACCGGGGAGCTGTTTTTT
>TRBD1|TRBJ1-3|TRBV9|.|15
CASSEGATAGNTIYF
TGTGCCAGCAGTGAGGGGGCGACGGCGGGAAACACCATATATTTT
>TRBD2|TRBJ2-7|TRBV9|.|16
CASSVGLAGDPYEQYF
TGTGCCAGCAGCGTAGGACTAGCGGGGGATCCCTACGAGCAGTACTTC
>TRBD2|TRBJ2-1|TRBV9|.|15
CASSGSSGAYNEQFF
TGTGCCAGCAGCGGATCTAGCGGGGCCTACAATGAGCAGTTCTTC
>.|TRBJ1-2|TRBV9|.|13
CASSVDGNYGYTF
TGTGCCAGCAGCGTAGACGGTAACTATGGCTACACCTTC
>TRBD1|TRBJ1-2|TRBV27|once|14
CASSLGGGYLGYTF
TGTGCCAGCAGTTTAGGAGGGGGCTACTTGGGCTACACCTTC
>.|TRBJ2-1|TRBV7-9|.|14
CASSKGTQYNEQFF
TGTGCCAGCAGCAAAGGGACTCAATACAATGAGCAGTTCTTC
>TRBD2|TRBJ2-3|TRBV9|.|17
CASSVGLAGEWADTQYF
TGTGCCAGCAGCGTCGGCCTAGCGGGGGAGTGGGCAGATACGCAGTATTTT
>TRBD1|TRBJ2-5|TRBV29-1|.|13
CSFRTGLPETQYF
TGCAGCTTCCGGACAGGCCTCCCCGAGACCCAGTACTTC
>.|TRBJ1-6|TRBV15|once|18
CATSRALGFTGTNSPLHF
TGTGCCACCAGCAGAGCCCTCGGTTTCACAGGGACTAATTCACCCCTCCACTTT
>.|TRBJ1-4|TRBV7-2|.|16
CASSFSTGQTGEKLFF
TGTGCCAGCAGCTTCTCAACAGGGCAGACGGGTGAAAAACTGTTTTTT
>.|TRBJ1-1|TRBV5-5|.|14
CASSWAGADTEAFF
TGTGCCAGCAGCTGGGCTGGGGCTGACACTGAAGCTTTCTTT
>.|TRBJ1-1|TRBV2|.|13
CASSEGRNTEAFF
TGTGCCAGCAGTGAGGGCAGGAACACTGAAGCTTTCTTT
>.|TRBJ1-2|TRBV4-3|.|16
CASSQESLPYSYGYTF
TGCGCCAGCAGCCAAGAATCCCTACCCTACTCATATGGCTACACCTTC
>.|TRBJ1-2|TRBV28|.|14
CASSFLQGNYGYTF
TGTGCCAGCAGTTTTCTCCAGGGAAACTATGGCTACACCTTC
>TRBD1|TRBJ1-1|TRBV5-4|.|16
CASSLDRGYYDTEAFF
TGTGCCAGCAGCTTGGACAGGGGGTATTATGACACTGAAGCTTTCTTT
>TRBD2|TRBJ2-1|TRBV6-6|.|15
CASSSAGGSWDEQFF
TGTGCCAGCAGTTCGGCGGGGGGGAGTTGGGATGAGCAGTTCTTC
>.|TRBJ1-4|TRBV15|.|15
CASSDGIATNEKLFF
TGTGCCTCCTCCGACGGGATTGCAACTAATGAAAAACTGTTTTTT
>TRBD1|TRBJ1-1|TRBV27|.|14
CASKDRGRDTEAFF
TGTGCCAGCAAGGACAGGGGGCGCGACACTGAAGCTTTCTTT